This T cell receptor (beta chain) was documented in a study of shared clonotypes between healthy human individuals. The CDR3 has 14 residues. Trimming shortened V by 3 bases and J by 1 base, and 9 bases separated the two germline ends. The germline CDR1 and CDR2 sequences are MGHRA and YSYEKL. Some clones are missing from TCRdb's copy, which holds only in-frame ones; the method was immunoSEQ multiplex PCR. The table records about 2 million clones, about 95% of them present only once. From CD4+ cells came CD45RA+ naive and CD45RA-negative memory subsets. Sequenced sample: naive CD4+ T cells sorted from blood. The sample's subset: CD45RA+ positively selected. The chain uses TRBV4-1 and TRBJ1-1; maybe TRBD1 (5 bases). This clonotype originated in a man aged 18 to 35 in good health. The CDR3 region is CASSHGTSNTEAFF. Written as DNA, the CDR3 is TGCGCCAGCAGCCATGGGACTTCGAACACTGAAGCTTTCTTT.